These T cell receptor beta chains were read from a single sample in a study of shared clonotypes between healthy human individuals. Sequencing was performed with immunoSEQ multiplex PCR; in TCRdb, only in-frame clones are kept and a portion is missing. The sample includes under 2.5 million clones, around 92% of them seen just once. Sample: naive CD4+ T cells from PBMCs. These receptors all stem from a man between 18 and 35 years old in good health. Some clones in this sample may be carry-over from other donors' samples. The CDR3 runs from the conserved cysteine through the conserved F or W. The D gene is left open where the match is weak. The size entry is marked missing in some rows and otherwise reads once, few, many or a size class.

D: TRBD2; J: TRBJ2-7; V: TRBV28; length: 13; size: -; DNA: TGTGCCAGCCTCGCGGGGGATAGTTACGAGCAGTACTTC; CDR3: CASLAGDSYEQYF
D: TRBD2; J: TRBJ2-5; V: TRBV27; length: 16; size: -; DNA: TGTGCCAGCAGTTCACTGACTAGCGGGAGAGGGAAGACCCAGTACTTC; CDR3: CASSSLTSGRGKTQYF
D: -; J: TRBJ1-2; V: TRBV5-1; length: 13; size: -; DNA: TGCGCCAGCAGGGACGACAGTAACTATGGCTACACCTTC; CDR3: CASRDDSNYGYTF
D: -; J: TRBJ1-2; V: TRBV5-6; length: 14; size: once; DNA: TGTGCCAGCAGCGCCGGGACGGCGAACTATGGCTACACCTTC; CDR3: CASSAGTANYGYTF
D: -; J: TRBJ1-5; V: TRBV11-2; length: 17; size: -; DNA: TGTGCCAGCAGCTCAGCACCCCGGGGTGCCTTCAATCAGCCCCAGCATTTT; CDR3: CASSSAPRGAFNQPQHF
D: -; J: TRBJ1-2; V: TRBV19; length: 16; size: -; DNA: TGTGCCAGTAGTGCTCAAAGCGGGACCCTCGACTATGGCTACACCTTC; CDR3: CASSAQSGTLDYGYTF
D: -; J: TRBJ2-4; V: TRBV2; length: 14; size: -; DNA: TGTGCCAGCAGTGAAGGTAACAGCGGGAACATTCAGTACTTC; CDR3: CASSEGNSGNIQYF
D: -; J: TRBJ2-5; V: TRBV7-8; length: 15; size: -; DNA: TGTGCCAGCAGCCCCCGTGGGGACATAGAAGAGACCCAGTACTTC; CDR3: CASSPRGDIEETQYF
D: TRBD2; J: TRBJ2-3; V: TRBV7-3; length: 16; size: -; DNA: TGTGCCAGCAGCTCGGGACTAGCGGGAGGGCAAGATACGCAGTATTTT; CDR3: CASSSGLAGGQDTQYF
D: -; J: TRBJ1-1; V: TRBV5-1; length: 13; size: -; DNA: TGCGCCAGCAGCACCGGGACGTACACTGAAGCTTTCTTT; CDR3: CASSTGTYTEAFF
D: -; J: TRBJ2-1; V: TRBV9; length: 14; size: -; DNA: TGTGCCAGCACCCCGGGCGGTGGGGGCAATGAGCAGTTCTTC; CDR3: CASTPGGGGNEQFF
D: TRBD2; J: TRBJ2-7; V: TRBV6-1; length: 16; size: -; DNA: TGTGCCAGCAGGGAAAAAGGGACTAGCGGTTTTGGCGAGCAGTACTTC; CDR3: CASREKGTSGFGEQYF
D: -; J: TRBJ2-3; V: TRBV11-1; length: 14; size: once; DNA: TGTGCCAGCAGCGCGGACCCCGGGGGTGGTACGCAGTATTTT; CDR3: CASSADPGGGTQYF
D: TRBD1; J: TRBJ1-1; V: TRBV2; length: 14; size: -; DNA: TGTGCCAGCGCGGACAGGGCGTCGAACACTGAAGCTTTCTTT; CDR3: CASADRASNTEAFF
D: TRBD1; J: TRBJ1-1; V: TRBV6-5; length: 15; size: -; DNA: TGTGCCAGCAGTTACAAAGGACCCAGGGGGAGTGAAGCTTTCTTT; CDR3: CASSYKGPRGSEAFF
D: TRBD2; J: TRBJ2-5; V: TRBV4-3; length: 14; size: -; DNA: TGCGCCAGCAGCCCTCGGGAGGGTGGAGAGACCCAGTACTTC; CDR3: CASSPREGGETQYF
D: TRBD1; J: TRBJ1-5; V: TRBV28; length: 17; size: -; DNA: TGTGCCAGCAGTGGGACCGGGACAGGGGGCATCAATCAGCCCCAGCATTTT; CDR3: CASSGTGTGGINQPQHF
D: -; J: TRBJ2-4; V: TRBV11-3; length: 14; size: once; DNA: TGTGCCAGCAGCCCGACGGAAGCCAAAAACATTCAGTACTTC; CDR3: CASSPTEAKNIQYF
D: TRBD1; J: TRBJ1-1; V: TRBV10-3; length: 14; size: -; DNA: TGTGCCATCAGGGAAGACAGGGAGAGCACTGAAGCTTTCTTT; CDR3: CAIREDRESTEAFF
D: -; J: TRBJ1-2; V: TRBV6-5; length: 13; size: -; DNA: TGTGCCAGCAGTTTTGCACGGCTCTATGGCTACACCTTC; CDR3: CASSFARLYGYTF
D: -; J: TRBJ1-5; V: TRBV29-1; length: 14; size: -; DNA: TGCAGCGTTGCAAATAGGGGGACCGATCAGCCCCAGCATTTT; CDR3: CSVANRGTDQPQHF
D: -; J: TRBJ1-5; V: TRBV19; length: 12; size: -; DNA: TGTGCCAAGACGGGAGAAGGTCAGCCCCAGCATTTT; CDR3: CAKTGEGQPQHF
D: TRBD1; J: TRBJ1-1; V: TRBV19; length: 14; size: few; DNA: TGTGCCAGTATCGCGGACAGGGTGAACACTGAAGCTTTCTTT; CDR3: CASIADRVNTEAFF
D: TRBD1; J: TRBJ2-3; V: TRBV7-3; length: 15; size: -; DNA: TGTGCCAGCAGCTTCAATGGACAGGGCACAGATACGCAGTATTTT; CDR3: CASSFNGQGTDTQYF
D: -; J: TRBJ2-1; V: TRBV5-1; length: 13; size: -; DNA: TGCGCCAGCAGCTACTGGGGGGTTGACGAGCAGTTCTTC; CDR3: CASSYWGVDEQFF
D: -; J: TRBJ2-7; V: TRBV7-3; length: 13; size: -; DNA: TGTGCCAGCAGCCCTCCGGGCTCCTACGAGCAGTACTTC; CDR3: CASSPPGSYEQYF
D: -; J: TRBJ2-7; V: TRBV7-2; length: 15; size: -; DNA: TGTGCCAGCAGTAGGGGGGGGACAGCCGCCTACGAGCAGTACTTC; CDR3: CASSRGGTAAYEQYF
D: TRBD1; J: TRBJ1-2; V: TRBV14; length: 14; size: few; DNA: TGTGCCAGCAGCCAATTAACAGGGGGCCGAGGCTACACCTTC; CDR3: CASSQLTGGRGYTF
D: TRBD1; J: TRBJ2-7; V: TRBV28; length: 14; size: -; DNA: TGTGCCAGCAGCAGGACAGGGGTGATCTACGAGCAGTACTTC; CDR3: CASSRTGVIYEQYF
D: TRBD1; J: TRBJ2-2; V: TRBV19; length: 14; size: -; DNA: TGTGCCAGTAGTATAGGAGGGGGCGAAGGGAAGCTGTTTTTT; CDR3: CASSIGGGEGKLFF
D: -; J: TRBJ1-2; V: TRBV28; length: 12; size: -; DNA: TGTGCCAGCAGTTTAAGGGGGAACGGCTACACCTTC; CDR3: CASSLRGNGYTF
D: -; J: TRBJ1-5; V: TRBV29-1; length: 13; size: -; DNA: TGCAGCGTTAGATTAGCCCCGGATCAGCCCCAGCATTTT; CDR3: CSVRLAPDQPQHF
D: TRBD2; J: TRBJ2-1; V: TRBV7-3; length: 16; size: -; DNA: TGTGCCAGCAGCCCACAACTAGCGGGAGAGCGGAATGAGCAGTTCTTC; CDR3: CASSPQLAGERNEQFF
D: -; J: TRBJ2-1; V: TRBV6-5; length: 15; size: -; DNA: TGTGCCAGCAGTTTGCAAGGGAGCTCCTACAATGAGCAGTTCTTC; CDR3: CASSLQGSSYNEQFF
D: -; J: TRBJ1-1; V: TRBV7-9; length: 14; size: -; DNA: TGTGCCAGCAGCTTAATGGGACAGAACACTGAAGCTTTCTTT; CDR3: CASSLMGQNTEAFF